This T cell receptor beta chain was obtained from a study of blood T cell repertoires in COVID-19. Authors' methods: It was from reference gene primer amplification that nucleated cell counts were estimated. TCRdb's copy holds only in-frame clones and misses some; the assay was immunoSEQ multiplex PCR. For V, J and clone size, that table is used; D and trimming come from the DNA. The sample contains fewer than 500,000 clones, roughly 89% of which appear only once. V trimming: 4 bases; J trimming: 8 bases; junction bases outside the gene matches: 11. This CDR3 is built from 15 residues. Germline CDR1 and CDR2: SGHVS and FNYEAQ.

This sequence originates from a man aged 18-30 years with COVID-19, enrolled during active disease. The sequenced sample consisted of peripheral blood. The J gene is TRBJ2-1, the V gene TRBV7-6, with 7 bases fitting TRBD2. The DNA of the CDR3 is TGTGCCAGCAGCTCCGGGACTACCGGATGGGATGAGCAGTTCTTC. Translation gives CASSSGTTGWDEQFF.